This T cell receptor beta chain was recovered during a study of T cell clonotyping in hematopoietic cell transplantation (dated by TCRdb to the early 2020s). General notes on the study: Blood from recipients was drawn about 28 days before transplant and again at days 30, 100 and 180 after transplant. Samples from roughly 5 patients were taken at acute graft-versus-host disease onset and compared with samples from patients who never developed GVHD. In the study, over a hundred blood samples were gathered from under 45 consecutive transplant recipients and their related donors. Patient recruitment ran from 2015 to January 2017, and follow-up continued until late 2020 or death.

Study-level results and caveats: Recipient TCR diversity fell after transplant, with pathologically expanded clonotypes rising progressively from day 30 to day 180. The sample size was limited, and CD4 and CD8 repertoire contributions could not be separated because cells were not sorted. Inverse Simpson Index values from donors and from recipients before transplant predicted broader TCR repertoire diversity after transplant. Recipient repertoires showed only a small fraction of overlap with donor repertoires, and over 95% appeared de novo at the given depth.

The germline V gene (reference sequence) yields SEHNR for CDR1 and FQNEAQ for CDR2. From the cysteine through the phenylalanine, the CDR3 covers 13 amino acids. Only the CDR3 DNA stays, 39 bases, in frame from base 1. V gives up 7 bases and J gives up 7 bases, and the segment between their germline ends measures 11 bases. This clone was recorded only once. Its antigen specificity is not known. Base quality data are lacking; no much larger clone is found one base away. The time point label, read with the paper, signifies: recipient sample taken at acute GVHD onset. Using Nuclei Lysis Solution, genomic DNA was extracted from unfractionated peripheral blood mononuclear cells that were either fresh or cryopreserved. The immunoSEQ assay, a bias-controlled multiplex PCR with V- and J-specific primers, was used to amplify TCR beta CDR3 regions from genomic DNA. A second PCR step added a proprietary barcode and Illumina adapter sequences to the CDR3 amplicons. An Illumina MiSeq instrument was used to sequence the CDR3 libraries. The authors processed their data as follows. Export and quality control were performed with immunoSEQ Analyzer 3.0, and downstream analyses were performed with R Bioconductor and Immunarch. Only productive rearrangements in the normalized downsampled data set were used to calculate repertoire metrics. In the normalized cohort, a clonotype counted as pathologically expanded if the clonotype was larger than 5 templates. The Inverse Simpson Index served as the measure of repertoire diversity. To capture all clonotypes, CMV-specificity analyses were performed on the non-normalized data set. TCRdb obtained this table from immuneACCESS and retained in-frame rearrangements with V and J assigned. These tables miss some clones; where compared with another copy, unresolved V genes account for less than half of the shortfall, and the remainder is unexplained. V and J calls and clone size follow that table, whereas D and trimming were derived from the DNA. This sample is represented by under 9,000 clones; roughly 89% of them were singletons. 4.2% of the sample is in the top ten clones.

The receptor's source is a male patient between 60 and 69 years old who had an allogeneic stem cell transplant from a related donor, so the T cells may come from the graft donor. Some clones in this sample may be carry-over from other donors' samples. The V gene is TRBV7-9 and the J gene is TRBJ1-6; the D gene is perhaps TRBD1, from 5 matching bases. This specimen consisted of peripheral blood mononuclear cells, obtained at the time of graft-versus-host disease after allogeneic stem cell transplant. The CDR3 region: CASNLQGNSPLHF. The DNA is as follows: TGTGCCAGCAACCTCCAGGGAAATTCACCCCTCCACTTT.